The 14 T cell receptor beta chains listed next were all sequenced from one sample in a study of CD8 T cells in Susac syndrome. The RNA, about 0.5 to 1 ug, was put through reverse transcription using random hexamers. TCRdb recomputed calls from the immunoSEQ multiplex PCR reads with MiXCR, one row per CDR3 protein. The sample lists 250,000 to 350,000 distinct CDR3 sequences, roughly 81% seen once, with approximately 0.12% in the top ten. The sample was CD8+ T cells from PBMCs. Receptors originate from a human donor with multiple sclerosis.

This sequence joins TRBV24-1 and TRBJ1-3; D remains ambiguous. V gave up 9 bases and J gave up 0 bases, with 14 bases separating them. Germline values: CDR1 KGHDR, CDR2 SFDVKD. The CDR3 contains 15 residues. The CDR3 loop reads CATPGVALSGNTIYF. CDR3 in DNA: TGTGCCACCCCAGGTGTCGCCCTCTCTGGAAACACCATATATTTT.

This CDR3 is CASSVIGQPQHF. Written as DNA, the CDR3 is TGTGCCAGCAGTGTGATAGGTCAGCCCCAGCATTTT. The chain employs TRBV27 and TRBJ1-5; D is unresolved. The length of the CDR3 is 12 residues. CDR1 and CDR2 from the germline V gene are MNHEY and SMNVEV (reference sequence). Trimming took off 5 bases at V and 6 bases at J, with 8 bases between the two ends.

The J gene is TRBJ1-4, the V gene TRBV20-1, with 7 bases matching TRBD1. This CDR3 spans 14 amino acids. Germline V lookup: CDR1 DFQATT, CDR2 SNEGSKA (reference sequence). V dropped 5 bases and J dropped 5; count of bases not matched to a gene: 8. CDR3 protein: CSAGRDRSNEKLFF. Written as DNA, the CDR3 is TGCAGTGCTGGTCGGGACAGAAGCAATGAAAAACTGTTTTTT.

This clonotype was observed a handful of times. The genes are TRBV24-1 and TRBJ2-5; D is uncertain. This CDR3 region has 12 residues. Trimming shortened V by 0 bases and J by 7 bases, and 5 bases separated the two germline ends. Germline lookup yields CDR1 KGHDR and CDR2 SFDVKD. The CDR3 DNA sequence: TGTGCCACCAGTGATTTGAAGGGGACCCAGTACTTC. It translates to CATSDLKGTQYF.

The chain uses TRBV2 and TRBJ2-1; TRBD2 matches at 9 bases. Germline CDR1 and CDR2: SNHLY and FYNNEI. V lost 11 bases and J lost 8; bases outside the gene matches: 28. This CDR3 is built from 19 residues. DNA for the CDR3: TGTGCCCGCGGGGGCCCACCCGGGGGGACTAGCTTCCGGGGGGATGAGCAGTTCTTC. Protein sequence: CARGGPPGGTSFRGDEQFF.

The chain carries TRBV2 and TRBJ2-1; 8 bases map to TRBD2. Germline V CDR1 and CDR2: SNHLY, FYNNEI. This CDR3 contains 16 residues. After removal of 8 bases from V and 4 bases from J, the junction contained 13 bases not matched to a gene. CDR3 residues: CASGLAGRQGYNEQFF. The DNA for the CDR3 is TGTGCCAGCGGGTTAGCGGGAAGACAAGGATACAATGAGCAGTTCTTC.

The CDR3 is CASSPDPSAHYEQYF. In nucleotides, the CDR3 is TGTGCCAGCAGCCCAGATCCTAGCGCGCACTACGAGCAGTACTTC. This chain links TRBV9 with TRBJ2-7, with D perhaps TRBD2 (6 bases). Trimming took 4 bases from V and 3 from J, leaving 17 bases between them. The CDR3 is 15 residues long. Looked up from germline, CDR1 is SGDLS and CDR2 is YYNGEE.

V gene TRBV25-1 combines with J gene TRBJ2-5, with TRBD2 identical over 8 bases. The CDR3 runs 15 residues. Germline values: CDR1 MGHDK, CDR2 SYGVNS. Trimming cost V 7 bases and J 3 bases; bases outside gene matches: 10. The CDR3 here is CASIHRGRSKETQYF. As DNA, the CDR3 is TGTGCCAGCATACACCGCGGGAGGTCTAAAGAGACCCAGTACTTC.

V usage is TRBV28 and J usage is TRBJ2-7, with TRBD1 matching over 9 bases. CDR3 length equals 13 residues. CDR1 MDHEN and CDR2 SYDVKM come from the germline V gene. V gave up 6 bases and J gave up 5 bases; unmatched junction bases: 5. CDR3 sequence: CASSPRDRDEQYF. The CDR3 DNA sequence: TGTGCCAGCAGCCCCCGGGACAGGGACGAGCAGTACTTC.

This chain joins TRBV7-9 and TRBJ1-2, with 9 nucleotides matching TRBD1. From germline, CDR1 is SEHNR and CDR2 FQNEAQ (reference sequence). The CDR3 runs to 16 residues. J gave up 4 bases and V 5 bases, and 11 bases lay outside the gene matches. The CDR3 loop reads CASSLDRGVASYGYTF. The CDR3 coding sequence is TGTGCCAGCAGCCTTGACAGGGGGGTTGCTAGCTATGGCTACACCTTC.

This clonotype showed up just a few times. The chain employs TRBV6-1 and TRBJ2-7; TRBD2 matches at 9 bases. The V segment lost 8 bases and the J segment 3 bases; nucleotides outside the gene matches: 5. CDR3 length: 13 amino acids. Germline CDR1 and CDR2: MNHNS and SASEGT. The CDR3: CASASGISYEQYF. CDR3 nucleotide sequence: TGTGCCAGCGCTAGCGGGATTAGCTACGAGCAGTACTTC.

There are a few counts of this clonotype. The V and J genes are TRBV6-5 and TRBJ2-2, with TRBD2 identical over 7 bases. The germline gives CDR1 MNHEY, CDR2 SVGAGI. This CDR3 region has 15 residues. With 2 bases clipped from V and 3 bases from J, the junction kept 3 bases outside the gene matches. The CDR3 sequence: CASSYGGSDTGELFF. In nucleotides, the CDR3 is TGTGCCAGCAGTTACGGCGGGAGCGACACCGGGGAGCTGTTTTTT.

This clonotype was seen only a few times. The gene calls are TRBV7-9 and TRBJ2-7, with a weak D call TRBD1 (5 bases). The CDR3 covers 15 residues. Germline-derived CDR1 and CDR2 are SEHNR and FQNEAQ (reference sequence). V lost 0 bases to trimming and J lost 6 bases, with 15 bases between them. The CDR3 is CASSLAAGKKREQYF. CDR3 coding DNA: TGTGCCAGCAGCTTAGCTGCAGGGAAGAAACGCGAGCAGTACTTC. The complete variable domain, with remaining parts taken from reference TRBV7-9 and TRBJ2-7, reads DTGVSQNPRHKITKRGQNVTFRCDPISEHNRLYWYRQTLGQGPEFLTYFQNEAQLEKSRLLSDRFSAERPKGSFSTLEIQRTEQGDSAMYLCASSLAAGKKREQYFGPGTRLTVT.

The V gene is TRBV5-6, the J gene TRBJ2-1; D is possibly TRBD1 or TRBD2 (5 bases each). The CDR3 loop spans 16 amino acids. CDR1 SGHDT and CDR2 YYEEEE come from the germline V gene. V lost 4 bases to trimming and J lost 3 bases, with 17 bases between them. CDR3 loop: CASSSSPGTFYNEQFF. The CDR3 region has the DNA TGTGCCAGCAGCAGCAGCCCCGGGACGTTCTACAATGAGCAGTTCTTC.